The clone carrying this T cell receptor (beta chain) was seen at least ten times. What it recognizes is unknown. In making TCR beta libraries, quantitative 5'-RACE with molecular barcodes was used. TCRdb re-called the 5' RACE reads with MiXCR, one entry per CDR3 protein. This repertoire shows some 130,000 distinct CDR3 sequences, around 7.9% found once; its top ten account for 12%. The data derive from a study of CD8 T cells in ankylosing spondylitis. Overall study results and limits: One TCR beta motif, made up of roughly eight highly homologous variants, appeared characteristic of ankylosing spondylitis blood. Significant enrichment of disease-linked clones was reportedly seen in matched ankylosing spondylitis synovial fluid. Disease-linked clones displayed a CD8+ phenotype and appeared relatively rarely in peripheral blood.

The CDR3 is 14 residues long. Trimming removed 0 bases from V and 5 bases from J, with 10 bases in between. The rearrangement links TRBV12-3 or TRBV12-4 to TRBJ1-1; unclear D gene. Sequenced material: blood, either unsorted or a sorted T cell fraction (not recorded which). This receptor was taken from a female donor with ankylosing spondylitis or in good health (not recorded which). CDR3 region: CASSLAGDATEAFF. The DNA of the CDR3 is TGTGCCAGCAGTTTAGCCGGGGATGCAACTGAAGCTTTCTTT.